This section outlines one T cell receptor beta chain sequence together with its context. Its antigen is unidentified. A much larger clone sits a single nucleotide away, making a read error possible. Transcripts of RNA were the source for amplifying TCR beta CDR3 regions. RT-PCR was first run with HTBI primers, then multiplex PCR in a second round. TCRdb reprocessed the multiplex PCR reads via MiXCR and lists one record per CDR3 protein. The table records over a million distinct CDR3 sequences, 36% of them present only once. The data belong to a study of Graves' ophthalmopathy and Graves' hyperthyroidism. Study context: The term stable hyperthyroidism indicated an absence of ophthalmopathy within 18 months of follow-up.

None of the included patients had other autoimmune diseases, uncontrolled infections, pregnancy or lactation, as these led to exclusion. Notes on the study in general: Ophthalmopathy was separated from stable hyperthyroidism by a 13-signature model with 87.88% sensitivity and around 84% specificity. Most thyroid-expanded clonotypes exceeding 0.001 frequency were also found in blood.

Sequencing used peripheral blood or thyroid tissue (not recorded which). The TCR sequence derives from an adult man with Graves' hyperthyroidism.

CDR3 residues: CDSRRPGQGFQPQHF. The CDR3 region has the DNA TGTGACAGTAGACGACCGGGACAGGGTTTTCAGCCCCAGCATTTT. V gene TRBV19 combines with J gene TRBJ1-5, with 9 bases matching TRBD1. CDR3 length: 15 amino acids. The germline gives CDR1 LNHDA, CDR2 SQIVND (reference sequence).